Included here is one TCR beta chain sequence, with context. There is no known antigen for this receptor. The junction departs from germline at one end; a sequencing error may be responsible. Library prep was done by multiplex PCR. Sequencing used an Illumina HiSeq 2500. TCRbeta libraries were constructed through three rounds of nested PCR with primers (Table S4) according to protocols modified from ARM-PCR. Before sequencing, PCR products of 200-500 bp were cut from the gel and purified using the QIAquick gel extraction kit. Processing in the source paper ran as follows. Trimmomatic was used to clean the reads, FLASH was used to merge the reads into complete CDR3 sequences, and MiTCR was used to assign the reads to V(D)J germline segments. VDJtools was used to compute clonal diversity as the inverse Simpson's index. Productive reads were defined as in-frame sequences without a premature stop codon. TCRdb redid the processing of the public reads, applying fastp at Q25 and MiXCR, and retained in-frame beta chains. For every CDR3 protein sequence, its rows merge into one entry that carries the most common genes and DNA. The V and J calls and clone size come from TCRdb's table, not from the authors' own analysis. The sample contains about 110,000 distinct CDR3 sequences, roughly three fifths of them found a single time. The top ten hold around a fifth of the sample.

RNA was isolated from bulk unsorted tissue, and RNA quality was assessed with a NanoDrop ND-1000 and an Agilent 2100. The normal lung samples consisted of distant non-tumor tissue collected more than 3 cm from the tumor edge. Newly diagnosed lung cancer patients without prior chemotherapy who had been admitted for thoracic surgery in China between August and November 2014 were enrolled as donors. The study excluded patients who had received radiotherapy or chemotherapy before or who had another cancer at the same time. Pieces of surgical tissue measuring about 1-2.1 cm3 were kept in RNAlater solution and held at -80 degrees C until needed. This sample stems from a study of tumor and adjacent non-tumor tissue in lung cancer (dated by TCRdb to the late 2010s). About the study as a whole: Of the cohort, more than ten patients had adenocarcinoma, 2 had squamous cell carcinoma and 1 had small cell lung cancer. Sequencing generated a total of 125,075,908 productive TCRbeta reads, averaging around 4.2 million reads per sample. For each patient, one tumor sample and one normal lung sample were taken, giving under 35 paired specimens that underwent TCRbeta CDR3 sequencing. Bulk TCRbeta repertoires were compared between lung tumor tissue and matched distant non-tumor lung tissue obtained from fewer than 16 lung cancer patients. Among the approximately 15 patients, ages ranged from about 30 to 85 years, around ten were men and 5 were women, and disease was TNM stage I to III. General study outcomes and caveats: Peripheral blood was not sequenced, so blood TCRbeta repertoires in these lung cancer patients were not examined. In normal lung, the top 100 clones accounted for a significantly larger cumulative share of the repertoire than in tumor tissue. Significantly higher TCR diversity was found in younger patients, and higher tumor TCR diversity was associated with shorter overall and disease-free survival. Only around 16 patients were in the cohort, and the authors stated that larger samples and more detailed clinical data are needed. The methods do not name the sequencing platform or mention unique molecular identifiers. Tumor tissue showed significantly higher TCR diversity (inverse Simpson) than normal lung tissue, at about 400 vs 150 (P = 0.0075, Mann-Whitney U test).

The CDR3 starts with the cysteine, ends with the phenylalanine, and has 14 residues. Only CDR3 DNA remains: 42 bases, in frame from the first base. As encoded in the germline V gene, CDR1 is WSHSY while CDR2 is SAAADI. This TCR was recovered from a man aged 60 to 69 with non-small cell lung cancer. What was sequenced was distant non-tumor lung tissue. Recombination connected TRBV10-2 to TRBJ2-3, with 12 junctional bases fitting TRBD2. The sequence in DNA is TGCGCCAGTCGACTAGCGGGAGCCACAGATACGCAGCACTTT. It specifies CASRLAGATDTQHF.